This T cell receptor (beta chain) emerged from a study of neurological immune-mediated disorders. Study-level points and caveats: The absence of shared CDR3 amino acid sequences among expanded clones across subjects suggests private repertoires in all groups. The phylogenetic placement of 18 of 34 multiple sclerosis patients' repertoires in one related-CDR3 cluster constitutes a possible signature. Healthy controls had more TCR clonal expansion than multiple sclerosis, which showed the least, whereas HTLV-1-associated myelopathy showed the most.

The CDR3 contains 14 residues. Trimming removed 2 bases from V and 4 bases from J, with 11 bases in between. CDR1 LGHDT and CDR2 YNNKEL come from the germline V gene (reference sequence). With 10-nucleotide random UMIs, 5'RACE was used to make the cDNA. TCRdb passed the 5' RACE reads through MiXCR, listing each CDR3 protein once. The sample shows 66,000 or so distinct CDR3 sequences, roughly 5.5% of them seen only once. This clonotype was seen a handful of times. Its antigen is undetermined. The chain uses TRBV3-1 and TRBJ1-1; the D is unclear. Specimen: PBMCs. The sequence was obtained from a woman aged 25 to 39 with multiple sclerosis. CDR3 in DNA: TGTGCCAGCAGCCAATCCGGCCGGTCCACTGAAGCTTTCTTT. Translated, it gives CASSQSGRSTEAFF.